These T cell receptor beta chains were read from a single sample in a study of neoadjuvant anti-PD-1 for oral cavity cancer. Some clones are missing from TCRdb's copy, which holds only in-frame ones; the method was immunoSEQ multiplex PCR. This repertoire shows about 14,000 clones, about 63% found once; its top ten account for around 2.4%. Source: PBMCs, taken before nivolumab (anti-PD-1) treatment. These receptors were obtained from a person aged 40 to 85 with oral cavity squamous cell carcinoma. The CDR3 runs from the conserved cysteine through the conserved F or W. D genes are given only for firm matches. Only part of the rows carry a size: once, few, many, or a class if the clone is expanded.

V	size	D	J	CDR3	DNA
TRBV19	-	TRBD2	TRBJ2-1	CASSISGGNSYNEQFF	TGTGCCAGTAGTATTAGCGGGGGGAACTCCTACAATGAGCAGTTCTTC
TRBV7-6	-	TRBD1	TRBJ1-4	CASSQGTGGYEKLFF	TGTGCCAGCAGCCAAGGGACAGGGGGCTATGAAAAACTGTTTTTT
TRBV9	-	-	TRBJ2-1	CASRSGSSYNEQFF	TGTGCCAGCAGGAGCGGAAGCTCCTACAATGAGCAGTTCTTC
TRBV28	-	-	TRBJ1-1	CASSFSLGGRSNTEAFF	TGTGCCAGCAGTTTCTCCCTCGGGGGGCGGTCGAACACTGAAGCTTTCTTT
TRBV6-1	-	-	TRBJ1-2	CASREGRPGGYTF	TGTGCCAGCAGGGAGGGCAGGCCGGGGGGCTACACCTTC
TRBV11-2	-	-	TRBJ2-1	CASSRTASGEQFF	TGTGCCAGCAGCCGGACAGCTTCGGGGGAGCAGTTCTTC
TRBV4-1	few	-	TRBJ2-5	CASSQQDYPKETQYF	TGCGCCAGCAGCCAACAAGACTACCCGAAGGAGACCCAGTACTTC
TRBV9	-	TRBD1	TRBJ2-7	CASSAREGQSYEQYF	TGTGCCAGCAGCGCCCGAGAGGGACAGTCCTACGAGCAGTACTTC
TRBV5-1	few	-	TRBJ2-7	CASSIQGAGYEQYF	TGCGCCAGCAGCATTCAAGGGGCTGGATACGAGCAGTACTTC
TRBV5-1	-	-	TRBJ2-7	CASSLEGMGYEQYF	TGCGCCAGCAGCTTGGAAGGGATGGGATACGAGCAGTACTTC
TRBV7-3	few	-	TRBJ2-5	CASSPQPQETQYF	TGTGCCAGCAGCCCCCAACCCCAAGAGACCCAGTACTTC
TRBV2	-	TRBD1	TRBJ1-5	CASTLGQGHSNQPQHF	TGTGCCAGCACCCTGGGACAGGGTCATAGCAATCAGCCCCAGCATTTT
TRBV6-6	-	TRBD1	TRBJ2-5	CASSYRGPEETQYF	TGTGCCAGCAGTTACAGGGGGCCTGAAGAGACCCAGTACTTC
TRBV5-6	-	-	TRBJ2-3	CASSARDTQYF	TGTGCCAGCAGCGCCAGAGATACGCAGTATTTT
TRBV5-4	-	-	TRBJ2-1	CASSGGLFNEQFF	TGTGCCAGCAGCGGGGGACTTTTCAATGAGCAGTTCTTC
TRBV19	once	-	TRBJ1-2	CASSTPKTSNYGYTF	TGTGCCAGTAGTACACCCAAGACTTCTAACTATGGCTACACCTTC
TRBV7-7	-	-	TRBJ2-2	CASSRGRSTGELFF	TGTGCTAGCAGCCGGGGGCGGTCGACCGGGGAGCTGTTTTTT
TRBV18	few	-	TRBJ1-2	CASSPGGLYGYTF	TGTGCCAGCTCACCGGGCGGACTCTATGGCTACACCTTC
TRBV29-1	-	-	TRBJ2-2	CSGSLGVQNTGELFF	TGCAGTGGGTCCCTCGGGGTACAGAACACCGGGGAGCTGTTTTTT
TRBV7-6	-	TRBD1	TRBJ1-6	CASSPLFLLGTADSSYNSPLHF	TGTGCCAGCAGCCCGTTGTTTTTACTTGGGACAGCCGATAGCTCCTATAATTCACCCCTCCACTTT
TRBV7-3	-	-	TRBJ2-6	CASSGRTAGANVLTF	TGTGCCAGCAGCGGACGGACGGCTGGGGCCAACGTCCTGACTTTC
TRBV4-1	-	-	TRBJ1-2	CASSQDGQSFYGYTF	TGCGCCAGCAGCCAAGATGGACAGAGTTTCTATGGCTACACCTTC
TRBV6-6	few	TRBD1	TRBJ1-1	CACTGEMNTEAFF	TGTGCTTGCACAGGGGAGATGAACACTGAAGCTTTCTTT
TRBV29-1	once	-	TRBJ2-3	CSVEGGPDFLTSTDTQYF	TGCAGCGTTGAAGGCGGGCCAGATTTTCTTACTAGCACAGATACGCAGTATTTT
TRBV28	-	-	TRBJ2-7	CASSPGTDSYEQYF	TGTGCCAGCAGCCCCGGGACTGACTCCTACGAGCAGTACTTC
TRBV4-1	-	-	TRBJ2-2	CASSQDGGGANTGELFF	TGCGCCAGCAGCCAAGATGGGGGGGGCGCGAACACCGGGGAGCTGTTTTTT